The rows below give T cell receptor beta chains drawn from one sample of a study of cytomegalovirus exposure and HLA in healthy donors. TCRdb's table, derived via immunoSEQ multiplex PCR, lists solely in-frame clones and lacks some. The table has fewer than 65,000 clones, 65% to 85% seen once; the top ten hold 1.5% to 2%. The sample taken for sequencing was PBMCs. All receptors come from a man aged 30 to 39 in good health and CMV-seronegative. The CDR3 runs from the conserved cysteine through the conserved F or W. A D gene is named only where the DNA matches it firmly. Size values are once, few and many counts, or a class for expanded clones, and some rows have none.

TRBD1	TRBV2	15	TRBJ2-5	NA	CASSPPGQGQETQYF	TGTGCCAGCAGTCCACCGGGACAGGGACAAGAGACCCAGTACTTC
NA	TRBV7-9	12	TRBJ2-7	NA	CASGFTVYEQYF	TGTGCCAGCGGTTTTACAGTCTACGAGCAGTACTTC
TRBD1	TRBV29-1	16	TRBJ2-2	NA	CSVGGTGSSIAGELFF	TGCAGCGTTGGGGGGACAGGGTCTTCTATAGCCGGGGAGCTGTTTTTT
TRBD2	TRBV5-1	16	TRBJ2-2	NA	CASSLGGTSGTGELFF	TGCGCCAGCAGCTTGGGGGGAACTAGCGGCACCGGGGAGCTGTTTTTT
NA	TRBV7-3	14	TRBJ1-1	NA	CASSVQGSDTEAFF	TGTGCCAGCAGCGTCCAGGGATCGGACACTGAAGCTTTCTTT
NA	TRBV2	15	TRBJ1-5	NA	CASSVWQYSNQPQHF	TGTGCCAGCAGTGTATGGCAATATAGCAATCAGCCCCAGCATTTT
NA	TRBV2	11	TRBJ2-5	NA	CASSLQETQYF	TGTGCCAGCAGTCTCCAAGAGACCCAGTACTTC
TRBD1	TRBV4-2	18	TRBJ2-7	few	CASSQELLRGTGDNEQYF	TGTGCCAGCAGCCAAGAATTGTTGCGCGGGACAGGGGACAACGAGCAGTACTTC
NA	TRBV7-9	17	TRBJ1-1	NA	CASSLVRPQAKNTEAFF	TGTGCCAGCAGCTTAGTTCGCCCACAGGCTAAGAACACTGAAGCTTTCTTT
NA	TRBV10-1	13	TRBJ1-3	NA	CAHLPGRGGTIYF	TGCGCCCACCTACCGGGCCGAGGGGGCACCATATATTTT
NA	TRBV19	14	TRBJ2-1	NA	CASSTLPPGISRFF	TGTGCCAGTAGTACCCTGCCCCCAGGGATCTCTCGGTTCTTC
TRBD1	TRBV5-1	15	TRBJ1-1	NA	CASSLAGTGSTEAFF	TGCGCCAGCAGCTTGGCCGGGACAGGGTCCACTGAAGCTTTCTTT
NA	TRBV4-3	14	TRBJ1-1	NA	CASSQVAGATEAFF	TGCGCCAGCAGCCAAGTGGCAGGGGCCACTGAAGCTTTCTTT
TRBD1	TRBV5-4	14	TRBJ2-1	NA	CASLRQGSYNEQFF	TGTGCCAGCTTACGACAGGGCTCCTACAATGAGCAGTTCTTC
TRBD1	TRBV4-1	14	TRBJ1-4	NA	CASSRTGSNEKLFF	TGCGCCAGCAGCCGGACAGGGAGTAATGAAAAACTGTTTTTT
NA	TRBV14	17	TRBJ1-5	few	CASSQDKGRYSNQPQHF	TGTGCCAGCAGCCAAGATAAGGGGCGTTATAGCAATCAGCCCCAGCATTTT
TRBD1	TRBV2	15	TRBJ1-3	NA	CASSEIQGTSAPIYF	TGTGCCAGCAGTGAAATACAGGGGACATCGGCCCCCATATATTTT
NA	TRBV15	15	TRBJ2-2	NA	CATSREAGVIGELFF	TGTGCCACCAGCAGAGAAGCCGGGGTCATCGGGGAGCTGTTTTTT
TRBD1	TRBV7-2	15	TRBJ1-1	NA	CASSSQGQGNTEAFF	TGTGCCAGCAGCTCTCAGGGACAGGGGAACACTGAAGCTTTCTTT
NA	TRBV29-1	13	TRBJ1-1	NA	CSAATVMNTEAFF	TGCAGCGCCGCGACAGTTATGAACACTGAAGCTTTCTTT
TRBD1	TRBV18	17	TRBJ1-3	NA	CASSPLRQGVSGNTIYF	TGTGCCAGCTCACCACTACGACAGGGGGTATCTGGAAACACCATATATTTT
NA	TRBV19	14	TRBJ2-2	NA	CASSPRQRTGELFF	TGTGCCAGTAGTCCTAGACAGCGTACCGGGGAGCTGTTTTTT
NA	TRBV10-2	17	TRBJ1-1	NA	CASSESNRREVHTEAFF	TGCGCCAGCAGTGAGTCGAATAGAAGGGAGGTGCACACTGAAGCTTTCTTT
NA	TRBV7-2	13	TRBJ2-1	few	CASSTTGLGEQFF	TGTGCCAGCAGCACCACAGGGTTAGGCGAGCAGTTCTTC
NA	TRBV5-1	12	TRBJ2-3	NA	CARWTSTDTQYF	TGCGCCAGGTGGACTAGCACAGATACGCAGTATTTT